These 5 T cell receptor beta chains came from one sample sequenced in a study of vaccination and CD4 T cells after COVID-19. Time point defined: late sampling 161 to 241 days after vaccination in three convalescent patients. The treatment was: approximately 9-day PBMC culture with coronavirus spike peptide pools or control peptides (ViraFEST assay). Antigens of these TCRs are unknown. The Oncomine TCR Beta short-read assay was what sequenced the DNA obtained from cultured CD4+ T cells. TCRdb re-called the PCR reads through MiXCR, storing one row per CDR3 protein. The sample lists roughly 26,000 distinct CDR3 sequences, 36% occurring once. The input for sequencing was CD4+ T cells from blood, cultured in vitro, taken about 7 months after SARS-CoV-2 vaccination. The receptors come from a human donor who had recovered from COVID-19.

The chain recombines TRBV7-9 with TRBJ2-7; D is unresolved. Germline V CDR1 and CDR2: SEHNR, FQNEAQ (reference sequence). The CDR3 extends over 14 amino acids. Trimming cost V 5 bases and J 3 bases, with 14 bases left between them. The chain's CDR3 is CASSPGTTNYEQYF. CDR3 DNA: TGTGCCAGCAGCCCGGGCACCACTAACTACGAGCAGTACTTC.

This clonotype was found once. The chain recombines TRBV10-3 with TRBJ2-3; TRBD2 might be the D (6 bases). CDR1 ENHRY and CDR2 SYGVKD come from the germline V gene. V was clipped by 3 bases and J by 4 bases, with 11 bases between them. The CDR3 is 14 amino acids. CDR3 DNA sequence: TGTGCCATCAGTGAAACGCGGGATGCAGATACGCAGTATTTT. It translates to CAISETRDADTQYF.

V and J are TRBV20-1 and TRBJ1-1; a weak D match, TRBD1 (6 bases). The V gene lost 0 bases and the J gene lost 1 base, with 15 bases spanning the gap. This CDR3 is built from 16 residues. Germline CDR1 reads DFQATT; CDR2 reads SNEGSKA (reference sequence). As DNA, the CDR3 is TGCAGTGCTAGAGACCCTGGGACATCCCCGAACACTGAAGCTTTCTTT. Its translation: CSARDPGTSPNTEAFF.

This clonotype showed up just a few times. The rearrangement links TRBV7-2 to TRBJ1-2; D unresolved. Germline assignment: CDR1 SGHTA and CDR2 FQGNSA. V lost 1 base and J 2 bases, leaving 8 bases between the germline ends. The CDR3 totals 14 residues. The CDR3 here is CASSLDRGNYGYTF. Here the CDR3 DNA reads TGTGCCAGCAGCTTAGATCGGGGAAACTATGGCTACACCTTC.

By share of the sample, this clonotype is medium-sized. The V and J genes are TRBV7-8 and TRBJ1-5; 7 bases are a match to TRBD1. Germline values: CDR1 SGHVS, CDR2 FQNEAQ. The CDR3 length is 15 residues. V lost 2 bases, J lost 4 bases, and 5 bases stayed unmatched. The CDR3 DNA is TGTGCCAGCAGCTTATCCGGACAGGTAAATCAGCCCCAGCATTTT. It yields the protein CASSLSGQVNQPQHF.